This TCR beta chain was retrieved from a study of CD8+CD57+ T cells in acquired aplastic anemia. Study at large: Sorted CD4+ and CD8+ cell DNA averaged approximately 3.2 ug. Read counts for CD4+ cells (from healthy donors) averaged about 11 million. General study points: Patients were compared with controls for CD8+ Simpson's diversity, and no significant difference emerged. Patients shared some 30 CD8+ CDR3 sequences with controls.

The length of the CDR3 is 14 residues. The V gene lost 3 bases and the J gene lost 4 bases, with 13 bases spanning the gap. Many counts were recorded for this clonotype. Its antigen is unidentified. Genomic DNA constituted the template upon which TCR beta VDJ and CDR3 profiling was performed. TCRdb analysed the reads with MiXCR anew, one entry per CDR3 protein. Altogether some 200,000 distinct CDR3 sequences are present, 30% to 35% being singletons, with the ten largest covering around 1.1%. The sequence was collected from a human donor in good health, serving as a control. This rearrangement joins TRBV12-3 or TRBV12-4 to TRBJ2-7; no reliable D call. The sequenced sample consisted of sorted CD4+, CD8+, or CD8+CD57+ T cells (not recorded which) from PBMCs. The CDR3 region is CASSFSSVVYEQYF. CDR3 sequence (DNA): TGTGCCAGCAGTTTTTCGTCAGTCGTTTACGAGCAGTACTTC.